The 3 T cell receptor beta chains below all came from one sample that was sequenced in a study of blood T cell repertoires in COVID-19. TCRdb's copy holds only in-frame clones and misses some; the assay was immunoSEQ multiplex PCR. The sample lists 70,000 or so clones, around 77% occurring once. The specimen was peripheral blood. Receptors were obtained from a man aged 55 to 70 with acute or convalescent COVID-19.

The chain has TRBV10-1 and TRBJ2-1; TRBD2 aligns across 13 bases. With V trimmed by 4 bases and J by 6 bases, 9 bases remained unmatched. The CDR3 consists of 17 residues. CDR1 WNHNN and CDR2 SYGVQD come from the germline V gene (reference sequence). The CDR3: CASSGTSGGAFSNEQFF. The CDR3 nucleotides are TGCGCCAGCAGTGGAACTAGCGGGGGGGCCTTTAGCAATGAGCAGTTCTTC.

V and J are TRBV12-3 or TRBV12-4 and TRBJ1-2; D gene unclear. V dropped 7 bases and J dropped 4 bases, with 13 bases sitting between them. The CDR3 is 13 amino acids. CDR3 sequence: CASTTGGPYGYTF. For the CDR3, the DNA is TGTGCCAGCACCACCGGAGGACCCTATGGCTACACCTTC.

This chain connects TRBV10-3 to TRBJ2-7, with 7 nucleotides matching TRBD1. Germline trimming cut 6 bases from V and 6 bases from J; bases unmatched to any gene: 8. The CDR3 covers 13 residues. Germline assignment: CDR1 ENHRY and CDR2 SYGVKD. CDR3 nucleotides: TGTGCCATCAGCCAGACAGGGCTTTCCGAGCAGTACTTC. Translated: CAISQTGLSEQYF.